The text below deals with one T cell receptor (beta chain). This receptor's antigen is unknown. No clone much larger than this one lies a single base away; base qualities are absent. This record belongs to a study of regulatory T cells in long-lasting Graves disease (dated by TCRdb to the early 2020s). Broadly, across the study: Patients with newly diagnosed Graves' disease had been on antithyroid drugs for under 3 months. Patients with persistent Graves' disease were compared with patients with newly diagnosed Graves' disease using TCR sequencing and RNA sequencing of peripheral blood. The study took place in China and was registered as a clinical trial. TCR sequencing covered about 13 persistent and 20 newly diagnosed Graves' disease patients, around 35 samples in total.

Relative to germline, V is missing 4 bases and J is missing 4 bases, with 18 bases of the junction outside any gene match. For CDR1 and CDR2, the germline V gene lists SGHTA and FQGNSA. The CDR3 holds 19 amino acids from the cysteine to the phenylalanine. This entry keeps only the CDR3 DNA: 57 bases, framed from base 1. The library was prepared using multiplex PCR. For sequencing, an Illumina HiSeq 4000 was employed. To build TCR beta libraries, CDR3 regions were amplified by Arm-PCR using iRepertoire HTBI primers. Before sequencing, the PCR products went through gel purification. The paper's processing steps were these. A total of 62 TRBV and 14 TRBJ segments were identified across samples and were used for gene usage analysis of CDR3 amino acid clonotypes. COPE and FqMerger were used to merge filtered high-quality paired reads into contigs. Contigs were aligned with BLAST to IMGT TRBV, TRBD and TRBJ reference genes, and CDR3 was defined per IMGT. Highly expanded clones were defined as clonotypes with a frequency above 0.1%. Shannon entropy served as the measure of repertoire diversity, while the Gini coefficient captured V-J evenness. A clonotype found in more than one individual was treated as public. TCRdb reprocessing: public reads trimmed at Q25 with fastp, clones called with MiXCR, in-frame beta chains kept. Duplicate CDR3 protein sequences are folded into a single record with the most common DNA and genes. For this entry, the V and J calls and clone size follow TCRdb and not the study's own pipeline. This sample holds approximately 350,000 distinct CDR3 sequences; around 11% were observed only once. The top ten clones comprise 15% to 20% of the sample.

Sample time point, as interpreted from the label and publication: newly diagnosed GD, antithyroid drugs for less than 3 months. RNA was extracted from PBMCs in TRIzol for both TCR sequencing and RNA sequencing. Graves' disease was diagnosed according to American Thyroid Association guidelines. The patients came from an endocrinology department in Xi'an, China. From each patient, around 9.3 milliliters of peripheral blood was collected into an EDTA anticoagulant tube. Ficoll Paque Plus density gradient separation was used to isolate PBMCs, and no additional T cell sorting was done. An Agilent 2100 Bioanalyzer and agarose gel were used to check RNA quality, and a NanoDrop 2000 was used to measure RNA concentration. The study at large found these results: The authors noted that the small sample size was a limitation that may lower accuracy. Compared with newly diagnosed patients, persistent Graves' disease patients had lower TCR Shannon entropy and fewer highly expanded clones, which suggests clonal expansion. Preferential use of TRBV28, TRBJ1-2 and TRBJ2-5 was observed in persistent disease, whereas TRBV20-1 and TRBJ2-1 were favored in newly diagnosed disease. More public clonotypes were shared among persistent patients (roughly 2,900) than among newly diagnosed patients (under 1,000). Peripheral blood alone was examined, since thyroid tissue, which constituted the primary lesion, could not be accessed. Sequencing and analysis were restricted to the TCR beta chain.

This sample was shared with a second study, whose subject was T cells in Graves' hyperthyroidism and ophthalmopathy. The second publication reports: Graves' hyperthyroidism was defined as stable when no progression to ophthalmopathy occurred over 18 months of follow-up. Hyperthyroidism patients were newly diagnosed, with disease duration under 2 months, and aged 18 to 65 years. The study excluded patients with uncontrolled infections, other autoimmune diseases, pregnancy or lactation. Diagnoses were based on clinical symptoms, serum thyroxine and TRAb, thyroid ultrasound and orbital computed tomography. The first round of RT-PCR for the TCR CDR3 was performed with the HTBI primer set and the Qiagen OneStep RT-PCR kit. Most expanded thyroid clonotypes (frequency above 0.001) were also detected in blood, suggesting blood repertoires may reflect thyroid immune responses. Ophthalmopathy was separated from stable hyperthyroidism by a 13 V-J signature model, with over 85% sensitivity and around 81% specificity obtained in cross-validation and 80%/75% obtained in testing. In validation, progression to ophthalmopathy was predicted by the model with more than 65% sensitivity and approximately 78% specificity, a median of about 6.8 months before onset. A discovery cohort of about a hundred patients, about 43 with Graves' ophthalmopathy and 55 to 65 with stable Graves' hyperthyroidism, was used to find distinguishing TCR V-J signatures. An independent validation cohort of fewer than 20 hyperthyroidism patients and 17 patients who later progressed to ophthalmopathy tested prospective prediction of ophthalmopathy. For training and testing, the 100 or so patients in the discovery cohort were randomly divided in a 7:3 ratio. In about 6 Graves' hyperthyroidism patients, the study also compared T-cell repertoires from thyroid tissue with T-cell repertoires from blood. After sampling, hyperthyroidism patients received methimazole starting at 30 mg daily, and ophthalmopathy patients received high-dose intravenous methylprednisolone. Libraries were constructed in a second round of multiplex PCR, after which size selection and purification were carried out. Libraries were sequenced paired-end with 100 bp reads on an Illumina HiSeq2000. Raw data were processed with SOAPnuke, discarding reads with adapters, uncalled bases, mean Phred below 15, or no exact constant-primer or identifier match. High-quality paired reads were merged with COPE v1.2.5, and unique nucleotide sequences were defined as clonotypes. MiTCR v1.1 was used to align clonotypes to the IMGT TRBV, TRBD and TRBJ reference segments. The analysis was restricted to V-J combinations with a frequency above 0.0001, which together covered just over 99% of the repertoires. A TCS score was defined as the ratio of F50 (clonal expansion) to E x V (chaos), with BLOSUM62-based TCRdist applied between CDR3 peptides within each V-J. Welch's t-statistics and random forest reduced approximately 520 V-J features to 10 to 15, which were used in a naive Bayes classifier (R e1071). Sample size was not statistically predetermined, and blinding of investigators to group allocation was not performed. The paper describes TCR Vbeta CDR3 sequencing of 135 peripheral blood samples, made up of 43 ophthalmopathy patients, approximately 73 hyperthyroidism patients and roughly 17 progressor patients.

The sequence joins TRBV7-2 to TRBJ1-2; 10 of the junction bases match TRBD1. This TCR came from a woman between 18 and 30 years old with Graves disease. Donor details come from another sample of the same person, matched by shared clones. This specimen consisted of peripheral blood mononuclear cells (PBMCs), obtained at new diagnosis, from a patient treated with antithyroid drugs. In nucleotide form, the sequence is TGTGCCAGCAGCTCAGCTCCTGGGACAGGGGTTAGTGGGGGCTATGGCTACACCTTC. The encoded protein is CASSSAPGTGVSGGYGYTF.